The rows below give T cell receptor beta chains drawn from one sample of a study of OX40 agonist ivuxolimab in advanced cancers. Some clones are missing from TCRdb's copy, which holds only in-frame ones; the method was immunoSEQ multiplex PCR. The top ten hold about 0.2% of the sample, which has about 90,000 clones, roughly 85% seen once. The specimen comprised CD4+ or CD8+ T cells sorted from blood, sampled in a trial of the OX40 agonist ivuxolimab. All receptors come from an adult with an advanced solid tumor such as melanoma, head and neck, liver or kidney cancer. CDR3s include the opening cysteine and the closing phenylalanine or tryptophan. D genes are given only for firm matches. Expanded clones are given a class, and other clones once, few, many or no size at all.

-,TRBJ2-2,-,TRBV6-5,TGTGCCAGCAGTTTAAACACCGGGGAGCTGTTTTTT,CASSLNTGELFF
TRBD2,TRBJ2-1,-,TRBV5-1,TGCGCCAGCAGCTTACCTGGCCCCGGGACTAGCGGGAGTCTAGCTGGTAGTGAGCAGTTCTTC,CASSLPGPGTSGSLAGSEQFF
TRBD1,TRBJ1-6,few,TRBV14,TGTGCCAGCAGCCAGGCCCACAGGGGGCAGAATTCACCCCTCCACTTT,CASSQAHRGQNSPLHF
-,TRBJ2-3,-,TRBV5-1,TGCGCCAGCAGCTTCAGCACAGATACGCAGTATTTT,CASSFSTDTQYF
-,TRBJ2-7,-,TRBV6-6,TGTGCCAGCAACCCGGACAGTGCCATCCACGAGCAGTACTTC,CASNPDSAIHEQYF
-,TRBJ2-7,-,TRBV11-1,TGTGCCAGCAGCTCTAGGCCGGGAACCTACGAGCAGTACTTC,CASSSRPGTYEQYF
TRBD1,TRBJ1-4,-,TRBV2,TGTGCCAGCATGAATGACAGGGGGAGGCACGAAAAACTGTTTTTT,CASMNDRGRHEKLFF
-,TRBJ2-1,-,TRBV5-4,TGTGCCAGCAGCTTGGCCGGGGCCATTGAGCAGTTCTTC,CASSLAGAIEQFF
TRBD2,TRBJ2-5,-,TRBV5-4,TGTGCCAGCAGCCTAGCGGGAGTAGGAGAGACCCAGTACTTC,CASSLAGVGETQYF
-,TRBJ1-5,-,TRBV2,TGTGCCAGCAATAGTGTTAGCAATCAGCCCCAGCATTTT,CASNSVSNQPQHF
-,TRBJ1-2,-,TRBV28,TGTGCCAGCAGTTCTACAGGGTTCTTGGCCTATGGCTACACCTTC,CASSSTGFLAYGYTF
TRBD1,TRBJ1-5,-,TRBV6-1,TGTGCCAGCAGGGCAACAGGGGGTCAGCCCCAGCATTTT,CASRATGGQPQHF
TRBD1,TRBJ1-2,-,TRBV25-1,TGTGCCAGCAGATCTCAAAGAGACAGGGGGCGCCGGGATGGCTACACCTTC,CASRSQRDRGRRDGYTF
-,TRBJ2-2,-,TRBV27,TGTGCCAGCAGAGCCGCCCGGACTGGGCACACCGGGGAGCTGTTTTTT,CASRAARTGHTGELFF
-,TRBJ1-1,-,TRBV5-4,TGTGCCAGCAGCTTGATGGTGGAGGCAACTGAAGCTTTCTTT,CASSLMVEATEAFF
TRBD2,TRBJ2-6,once,TRBV9,TGTGCCAGCAGCGTAGGGGCACTAGCGGGGTCCTCTGGGGCCAACGTCCTGACTTTC,CASSVGALAGSSGANVLTF
-,TRBJ1-2,once,TRBV28,TGTGCCAGCAGTTTAAACCTGGGGCAGGCCAGCTACACCTTC,CASSLNLGQASYTF
TRBD1,TRBJ1-4,-,TRBV15,TGTGCCACCAGCAGGAAGATTGGGACAGGGGCTGGCGAAAAACTGTTTTTT,CATSRKIGTGAGEKLFF
-,TRBJ1-1,-,TRBV5-1,TGCGCCAGCAGCTTGGTGGGAGAGTGGGCTGAAGCTTTCTTT,CASSLVGEWAEAFF
-,TRBJ1-1,-,TRBV2,TGTGCCAGCAGTGAAAGGACAGTCGGGACTGAAGCTTTCTTT,CASSERTVGTEAFF
-,TRBJ1-2,-,TRBV11-2,TGTGCCAGCAGCTTAGAGCTCTATGGGGCCCGCGGCTACACCTTC,CASSLELYGARGYTF
-,TRBJ2-7,few,TRBV4-2,TGTGCCAGCAGCCAAGACTTCCGCACCTACGAGCAGTACTTC,CASSQDFRTYEQYF
-,TRBJ1-1,-,TRBV5-6,TGTGCCAGCAGCTTGGTCAGGGACGGGGCTGAAGCTTTCTTT,CASSLVRDGAEAFF
-,TRBJ1-4,-,TRBV5-6,TGTGCCAGCAGCTACTTTAACAGGGCCCCGAATGAAAAACTGTTTTTT,CASSYFNRAPNEKLFF
-,TRBJ1-1,-,TRBV14,TGTGCCAGCAGCCAAGATCTGGGGGTGATGACCGCTGACACTGAAGCTTTCTTT,CASSQDLGVMTADTEAFF
TRBD2,TRBJ2-7,-,TRBV6-1,TGTGCCAGCAGTGAAGGGGGCGGGAGGACCTACGAGCAGTACTTC,CASSEGGGRTYEQYF
-,TRBJ1-1,few,TRBV2,TGTGCCAGCAGTGTTGGCCGATACACTGAAGCTTTCTTT,CASSVGRYTEAFF
-,TRBJ1-1,-,TRBV5-6,TGTGCCAGCAGCTTGCGGGGAGTGGGAACTGAAGCTTTCTTT,CASSLRGVGTEAFF
TRBD2,TRBJ2-2,few,TRBV7-8,TGTGCCAGCGTGGGACTAGCGAACACCGGGGAGCTGTTTTTT,CASVGLANTGELFF
TRBD1,TRBJ1-5,-,TRBV7-6,TGTGCCAGCCGCCGTGGACAGGGCAATCAGCCCCAGCATTTT,CASRRGQGNQPQHF
TRBD1,TRBJ2-1,-,TRBV7-2,TGTGCCAGCAGCTTATTCCAGGGGGTAGGTGAGCAGTTCTTC,CASSLFQGVGEQFF
-,TRBJ1-2,-,TRBV19,TGTGCCAGTAGTATAGATGTAAGGGTTGGAGGCTACACCTTC,CASSIDVRVGGYTF
-,TRBJ2-7,-,TRBV18,TGTGCCAGCTCACCTGCAGGGAGCGGCGAGCAGTACTTC,CASSPAGSGEQYF
-,TRBJ2-4,-,TRBV7-9,TGTGCCAGCGGGAAGCTCGTCCCAAACATTCAGTACTTC,CASGKLVPNIQYF
TRBD1,TRBJ1-4,-,TRBV7-6,TGTGCCAGCAGCTTAGGGACAGGCCGGAATGAAAAACTGTTTTTT,CASSLGTGRNEKLFF
-,TRBJ2-1,-,TRBV14,TGTGCCAGCAGCCTCGAACAGAGGAGGTTCCCCACCTCCTACAATGAGCAGTTCTTC,CASSLEQRRFPTSYNEQFF
TRBD1,TRBJ2-1,-,TRBV29-1,TGCAGCGTTGACAACCGGGACAGACCTAACAATGAGCAGTTCTTC,CSVDNRDRPNNEQFF
-,TRBJ2-3,few,TRBV30,TGTGCCTGGAGTGTCGGCGGGAAAGATACAGATACGCAGTATTTT,CAWSVGGKDTDTQYF
-,TRBJ2-3,-,TRBV2,TGTGCCAGCAGTGAGCTCGGCCGGATCACAGATACGCAGTATTTT,CASSELGRITDTQYF
-,TRBJ1-2,once,TRBV18,TGTGCCAGCTCACCGACTTACACAACGATTTCTAACTATGGCTACACCTTC,CASSPTYTTISNYGYTF
-,TRBJ2-5,-,TRBV4-2,TGTGCCAGCAGCCAAGGGACTCGGGAGACCCAGTACTTC,CASSQGTRETQYF